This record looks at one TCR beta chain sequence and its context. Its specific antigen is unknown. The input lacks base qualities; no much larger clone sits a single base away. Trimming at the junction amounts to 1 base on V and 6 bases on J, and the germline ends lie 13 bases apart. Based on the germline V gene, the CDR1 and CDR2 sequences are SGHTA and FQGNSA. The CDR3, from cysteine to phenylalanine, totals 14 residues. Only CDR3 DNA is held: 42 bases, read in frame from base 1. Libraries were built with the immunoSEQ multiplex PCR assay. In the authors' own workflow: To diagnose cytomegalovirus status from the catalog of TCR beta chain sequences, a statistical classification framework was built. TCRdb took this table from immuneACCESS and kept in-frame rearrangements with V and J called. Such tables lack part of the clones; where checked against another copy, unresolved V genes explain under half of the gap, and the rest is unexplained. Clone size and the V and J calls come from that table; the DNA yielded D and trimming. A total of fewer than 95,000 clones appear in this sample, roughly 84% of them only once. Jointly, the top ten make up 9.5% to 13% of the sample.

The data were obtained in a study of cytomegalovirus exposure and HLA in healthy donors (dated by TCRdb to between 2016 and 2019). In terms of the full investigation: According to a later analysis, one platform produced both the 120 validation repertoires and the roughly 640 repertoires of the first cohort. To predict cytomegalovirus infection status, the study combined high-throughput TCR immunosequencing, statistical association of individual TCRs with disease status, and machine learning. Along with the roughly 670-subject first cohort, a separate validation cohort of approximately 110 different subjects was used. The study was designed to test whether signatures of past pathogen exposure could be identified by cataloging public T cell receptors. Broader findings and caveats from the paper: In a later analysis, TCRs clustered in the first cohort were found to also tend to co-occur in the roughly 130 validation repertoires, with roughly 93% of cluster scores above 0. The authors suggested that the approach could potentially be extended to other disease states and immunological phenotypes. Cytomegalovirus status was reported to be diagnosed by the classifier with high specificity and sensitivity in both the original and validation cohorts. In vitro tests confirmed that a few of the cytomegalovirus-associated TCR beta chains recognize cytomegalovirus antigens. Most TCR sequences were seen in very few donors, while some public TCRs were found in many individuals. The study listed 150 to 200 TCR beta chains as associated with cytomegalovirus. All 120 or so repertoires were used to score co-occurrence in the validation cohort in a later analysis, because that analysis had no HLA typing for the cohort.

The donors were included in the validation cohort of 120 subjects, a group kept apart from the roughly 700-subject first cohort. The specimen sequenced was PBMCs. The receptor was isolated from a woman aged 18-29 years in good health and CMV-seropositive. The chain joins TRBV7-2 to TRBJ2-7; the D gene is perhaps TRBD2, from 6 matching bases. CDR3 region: CASSLGGVMREQYF. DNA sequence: TGTGCCAGCAGCTTAGGCGGGGTCATGCGCGAGCAGTACTTC.